This is a list of T cell receptor beta chains from one sample in a study of T cells in localized non-small cell lung cancer. The method was immunoSEQ multiplex PCR; TCRdb's version includes in-frame clones alone and lacks a portion of them. The sample includes about 82,000 clones, around 81% seen only once; the top ten take around 21%. Material: PBMCs, obtained before any cancer treatment. These TCRs come from a man aged 35 to 69 with stage II squamous cell lung carcinoma. Both conserved end residues are part of each CDR3. A D gene is named only where the DNA matches it firmly. Size tells how often a clone was seen (once, few, many) or the class of an expanded clone, and some rows leave it out.

d_call clone_size j_call v_call cdr3_aa cdr3_nt
TRBD1 NA TRBJ2-7 TRBV7-3 CASSANTGDLQYF TGTGCCAGCAGCGCCAACACAGGGGATCTTCAGTACTTC
NA NA TRBJ2-5 TRBV7-9 CASSLLLPQAKETQYF TGTGCCAGCAGCTTACTTTTACCCCAGGCGAAAGAGACCCAGTACTTC
NA few TRBJ1-6 TRBV14 CASSQVDDSPLHF TGTGCCAGCAGCCAAGTGGATGATTCACCCCTCCACTTT
NA NA TRBJ1-4 TRBV7-3 CASSPSGGGKLFF TGTGCCAGCAGCCCCTCTGGCGGAGGAAAACTGTTTTTT
NA NA TRBJ2-7 TRBV6-5 CASRRTGSPSVYF TGTGCCAGCAGGCGAACAGGGAGTCCGTCGGTTTACTTC
NA NA TRBJ2-1 TRBV7-6 CASSSARNNEQFF TGTGCCAGCAGCTCCGCTCGAAACAATGAGCAGTTCTTC
NA NA TRBJ1-5 TRBV5-6 CASTRLGSNQPQHF TGTGCCAGCACCCGTCTGGGGAGCAATCAGCCCCAGCATTTT
TRBD1 NA TRBJ2-1 TRBV7-3 CASSYGTGQQFF TGTGCCAGCAGCTACGGGACAGGACAGCAGTTCTTC
NA NA TRBJ2-5 TRBV18 CASSPEGLQETQYF TGTGCCAGCTCACCAGAAGGCCTCCAAGAGACCCAGTACTTC
TRBD2 NA TRBJ2-4 TRBV10-2 CASRPSGGPLNIQYF TGCGCCAGCAGGCCCAGCGGGGGACCTCTTAACATTCAGTACTTC
NA NA TRBJ2-1 TRBV21-1 CASSKSFITGDPRRTYNEQFF TGTGCCAGCAGCAAATCCTTCATCACAGGAGACCCCAGGAGAACCTACAATGAGCAGTTCTTC
TRBD1 NA TRBJ2-2 TRBV7-3 CASSGQGATSTGELFF TGTGCCAGCAGCGGACAGGGGGCCACGAGTACCGGGGAGCTGTTTTTT
TRBD1 NA TRBJ2-7 TRBV6-5 CASSRGTGGSYEQYF TGTGCCAGCAGTCGCGGGACAGGGGGTTCCTACGAGCAGTACTTC
NA once TRBJ1-1 TRBV29-1 CSVASRGRYTEAFF TGCAGCGTTGCAAGCAGGGGAAGGTACACTGAAGCTTTCTTT
NA few TRBJ1-6 TRBV27 CASSTSRGLSPLHF TGTGCCAGCAGTACAAGCCGGGGGCTGTCACCCCTCCACTTT
NA NA TRBJ1-1 TRBV5-8 CASSPGQRMNTEAFF TGTGCCAGCAGCCCGGGCCAAAGGATGAACACTGAAGCTTTCTTT
NA NA TRBJ2-2 TRBV5-1 CASSLATAGTPGELFF TGCGCCAGCAGCTTGGCTACAGCGGGGACACCAGGGGAGCTGTTTTTT
NA NA TRBJ2-4 TRBV11-2 CASSPARTAKNIQYF TGTGCCAGCAGCCCCGCCAGGACAGCCAAAAACATTCAGTACTTC
NA NA TRBJ2-3 TRBV7-9 CASSLGVDYTQYF TGTGCCAGCAGCTTAGGGGTCGACTATACGCAGTATTTT
NA NA TRBJ2-7 TRBV14 CASSQRVYGYEQYF TGTGCCAGCAGCCAACGAGTATACGGCTACGAGCAGTACTTC
NA once TRBJ1-1 TRBV7-8 CASSLARNTEAFF TGTGCCAGCAGCTTAGCACGCAACACTGAAGCTTTCTTT
NA NA TRBJ1-2 TRBV6-1 CASSEEGAYLNYGYTF TGTGCCAGCAGTGAAGAGGGTGCCTACCTTAACTATGGCTACACCTTC
TRBD2 NA TRBJ2-7 TRBV28 CASSLAGSGASYEQYF TGTGCCAGCAGTTTGGCAGGGAGCGGGGCTTCCTACGAGCAGTACTTC
TRBD2 NA TRBJ2-5 TRBV9 CASSVEGREGETQYF TGTGCCAGCAGCGTAGAGGGCAGGGAGGGCGAGACCCAGTACTTC
TRBD1 NA TRBJ1-3 TRBV4-3 CASSQDIQGAGNTIYF TGCGCCAGCAGCCAAGATATACAGGGGGCAGGAAACACCATATATTTT
TRBD1 NA TRBJ2-7 TRBV6-1 CASSEPGTASYEQYF TGTGCCAGCAGTGAACCGGGGACAGCCTCCTACGAGCAGTACTTC
TRBD1 NA TRBJ1-4 TRBV2 CASSRTGFEKLFF TGTGCCAGCAGTCGGACAGGGTTTGAAAAACTGTTTTTT
NA once TRBJ2-5 TRBV2 CASISEGRRGETQYF TGTGCCAGCATTTCCGAGGGGCGAAGAGGAGAGACCCAGTACTTC
NA NA TRBJ1-2 TRBV19 CASSAQGTNYGYTF TGTGCCAGTAGTGCCCAGGGGACTAACTATGGCTACACCTTC
TRBD1 NA TRBJ1-4 TRBV7-8 CASSYRGRDEKLFF TGTGCCAGCAGCTACAGGGGGCGAGATGAAAAACTGTTTTTT
NA NA TRBJ2-1 TRBV5-4 CASSLHGDEQFF TGTGCCAGCAGCTTGCACGGGGATGAGCAGTTCTTC
TRBD1 NA TRBJ2-7 TRBV4-1 CASSQEDRVPSEQYF TGCGCCAGCAGCCAAGAGGACAGGGTGCCGAGCGAGCAGTACTTC
NA NA TRBJ2-3 TRBV5-1 CASSLEIRGPGTDTQYF TGCGCCAGCAGCTTGGAAATACGGGGGCCGGGGACAGATACGCAGTATTTT
NA few TRBJ1-1 TRBV30 CAWSVGRTEAFF TGTGCCTGGAGTGTAGGGCGCACTGAAGCTTTCTTT
NA NA TRBJ2-2 TRBV6-5 CASSYLGSRTGELFF TGTGCCAGCAGTTACTTGGGTTCGCGAACCGGGGAGCTGTTTTTT
TRBD1 NA TRBJ2-1 TRBV15 CATSRDLGGRFEQFF TGTGCCACCAGCAGAGACTTAGGGGGCAGGTTTGAGCAGTTCTTC